This T cell receptor beta chain was recovered during a study of HIV-infected patients and healthy controls. Study observations and caveats: Healthy controls shared more CDR3 sequences between individuals than HIV-infected patients did.

Trimming at V came to 3 bases and at J to 8 bases, leaving 11 bases not matched to a gene. This CDR3 has 15 residues. cDNA was made from about 480 ng RNA using alpha and beta constant primers. Using multiplexing indices, alpha and beta chain libraries were generated apart by chain-specific third strand synthesis. TCRdb fed the 5' RACE reads into MiXCR, producing one record per CDR3 protein. The table includes a few thousand distinct CDR3 sequences, around 5.5% detected once. Antiretroviral therapy had run roughly three months, about 14 weeks, before follow-up blood collection. The repertoire came from unfractionated whole blood and reflected all unsorted peripheral T cells. Peripheral blood, roughly 2.3 ml, was drawn for RNA extraction. This clonotype rates as medium-sized. Its antigen is still unknown.

This chain connects TRBV12-3 or TRBV12-4 to TRBJ1-2, with TRBD1 matching over 8 bases. The TCR sequence derives from an adult with HIV infection. The sample was blood, taken during antiretroviral therapy. CDR3: CASSFHKAGGLGYTF. CDR3 DNA: TGTGCCAGCAGTTTCCATAAGGCAGGGGGCTTGGGCTACACCTTC.